The 14 T cell receptor beta chains below were found in one sample sequenced in a study of blood T cell repertoires in COVID-19. Clones were sequenced by immunoSEQ multiplex PCR, and TCRdb holds only the in-frame ones, with some missing. Of fewer than 80,000 clones in the sample, about 93% are singletons; the top ten hold around 7%. The material sequenced was peripheral blood. Every receptor here comes from a human donor in a cohort sampled during active COVID-19.

J is TRBJ1-4 and V is TRBV5-4; TRBD1 is a possible D gene (6 bases). V dropped 3 bases and J dropped 5 bases, with 8 bases sitting between them. CDR3 length: 13 amino acids. CDR1 and CDR2 from the germline V gene are SGHNT and YYREEE (reference sequence). In DNA, the CDR3 is TGTGCCAGCAGCTCTCAGGGGAATGAAAAACTGTTTTTT. It codes for CASSSQGNEKLFF.

This chain joins TRBV2 and TRBJ1-2, with D possibly being TRBD1 (5 bases). Trimming removed 6 bases at V and 5 bases at J, with 16 bases between. The CDR3 covers 14 residues. Germline lookup yields CDR1 SNHLY and CDR2 FYNNEI. The CDR3 bases are TGTGCCAGCAGGCCGGGAGGGGAACGTTATGGCTACACCTTC. Encoded protein: CASRPGGERYGYTF.

The chain couples TRBV5-1 to TRBJ2-4, with D maybe TRBD1 (5 bases). The V end was cut by 1 base, the J end by 7 bases, with 12 bases between. The CDR3 is made up of 14 amino acids. Germline V lookup: CDR1 SGHRS, CDR2 YFSETQ. This CDR3 reads CASSLRSDINIQYF. The CDR3 coding sequence is TGCGCCAGCAGCTTGCGTTCGGACATCAACATTCAGTACTTC.

The chain is built from TRBV19 and TRBJ1-1, with D perhaps matching TRBD1 (5 bases). The ends were cut back, 5 bases at V and 1 base at J, with 11 bases in the middle. CDR1 and CDR2 from the germline V gene are LNHDA and SQIVND (reference sequence). The CDR3 runs to 14 residues. CDR3 DNA: TGTGCCAGTAGTCTAGGGGCTACGAACACTGAAGCTTTCTTT. Translating gives CASSLGATNTEAFF.

V gene TRBV6-2 or TRBV6-3 combines with J gene TRBJ2-1; 7 positions match TRBD2. The ends lost 6 bases at V and 7 bases at J; junction bases unmatched: 12. Germline CDR1 reads MNHEY; CDR2 reads SVGEGT. This CDR3 spans 15 amino acids. CDR3 nucleotide sequence: TGTGCCAGCAGCAAAGCGGGGATTGATTATAATGAGCAGTTCTTC. Residues: CASSKAGIDYNEQFF.

This chain links TRBV4-3 with TRBJ1-2, with 8 nucleotides matching TRBD1. The CDR3 spans 13 residues. The germline V gene has CDR1 LGHNA and CDR2 YSLEER. V lost 4 bases, J lost 7 bases, and 5 bases stayed unmatched. CDR3 sequence: CASSPNTGGGYTF. The CDR3, as DNA: TGCGCCAGCAGCCCAAATACAGGGGGTGGCTACACCTTC.

This chain links TRBV6-5 with TRBJ2-2; 8 nucleotides line up with TRBD1. Trimming removed 4 bases from V and 4 bases from J; junction bases left unmatched: 8. The CDR3 is 16 amino acids. The germline gives CDR1 MNHEY, CDR2 SVGAGI. This CDR3 is CASSLPGGMSTGELFF. DNA for the CDR3: TGTGCCAGCAGTTTACCAGGGGGCATGTCCACCGGGGAGCTGTTTTTT.

The V gene is TRBV6-5, the J gene TRBJ2-7, with TRBD1 identical over 8 bases. V shed 0 bases, J shed 2 bases, and the junction held 3 bases outside the gene matches. The germline V gene encodes CDR1 MNHEY and CDR2 SVGAGI. The CDR3 is 15 residues long. In DNA, the CDR3 is TGTGCCAGCAGTTACTCGACGGGACAGGCCTACGAGCAGTACTTC. The encoded protein is CASSYSTGQAYEQYF.

This chain uses TRBV5-1 with TRBJ1-2; 7 bases align to TRBD1. CDR1 SGHRS and CDR2 YFSETQ come from the germline V gene. V shed 4 bases and J 4 bases; nucleotides not matched to a gene: 7. The CDR3 has 14 residues. For the CDR3, the DNA is TGCGCCAGCAGCCCCGGGACAGCAAGCTATGGCTACACCTTC. It translates to CASSPGTASYGYTF.

The V and J genes are TRBV6-5 and TRBJ1-1; TRBD1 agrees at 8 bases. Germline V gives CDR1 MNHEY, CDR2 SVGAGI. V gave up 7 bases and J gave up 4 bases; unmatched junction bases: 5. The CDR3 covers 13 residues. CDR3 in DNA: TGTGCCAGCATCAGGACAGGGCTCACTGAAGCTTTCTTT. It is translated as CASIRTGLTEAFF.

The rearrangement joins TRBV21-1 to TRBJ2-2; the table gives TRBD2 as D, unverified against the DNA. TRBV21-1 is a pseudogene segment. The CDR3 runs 16 residues. CDR3 nucleotides: TGTGCCAGCACCCCCGGCGGGCAGGCGAACACCGGGGAGCTGTTTTTT. It specifies CASTPGGQANTGELFF.

The chain joins TRBV2 to TRBJ1-4; D not resolved. From germline, CDR1 is SNHLY and CDR2 FYNNEI. The CDR3 covers 14 residues. V lost 3 bases to trimming and J lost 8 bases, with 13 bases between them. The CDR3 DNA is TGTGCCAGCAGTGAGGGCTCCAGCAGGGAAAAACTGTTTTTT. Translation: CASSEGSSREKLFF.

This chain connects TRBV5-5 to TRBJ2-2; a weak D match, TRBD1 (6 bases). The V and J ends lost 4 bases and 4 bases respectively, with 17 bases between them. Germline loops: CDR1 SGHKS, CDR2 YYEKEE (reference sequence). The CDR3 has 16 amino acids. CDR3 in DNA: TGTGCCAGCAGCCCGATTGACAGGCCTAGCACCGGGGAGCTGTTTTTT. Translated: CASSPIDRPSTGELFF.

The genes are TRBV28 and TRBJ2-2; TRBD1 matches at 7 bases. Germline trimming cut 1 base from V and 5 bases from J; bases unmatched to any gene: 4. Germline-derived CDR1 and CDR2 are MDHEN and SYDVKM. CDR3 size: 15 residues. The CDR3 protein is CASSLLGGRTGELFF. CDR3 in DNA: TGTGCCAGCAGTTTATTAGGGGGCCGAACCGGGGAGCTGTTTTTT.